This T cell receptor (beta chain) was recorded in a study of blood T cell repertoires in COVID-19. CDR3 length: 13 amino acids. Germline V gene lookup returns CDR1 MNHNS and CDR2 SASEGT. V dropped 3 bases and J dropped 4 bases, with 9 bases sitting between them. Clones were sequenced by immunoSEQ multiplex PCR, and TCRdb holds only the in-frame ones, with some missing. The sample includes more than 300,000 clones, roughly nine tenths of them seen just once. V and J are TRBV6-1 and TRBJ1-2; D is perhaps TRBD1 (5 bases). This clonotype was obtained from a woman between 40 and 50 years old who had been exposed to COVID-19. The sample consisted of PBMCs or T cells enriched from blood (not recorded which). The CDR3 loop reads CASSERGFYGYTF. In DNA, the CDR3 is TGTGCCAGCAGTGAGCGGGGCTTCTATGGCTACACCTTC.